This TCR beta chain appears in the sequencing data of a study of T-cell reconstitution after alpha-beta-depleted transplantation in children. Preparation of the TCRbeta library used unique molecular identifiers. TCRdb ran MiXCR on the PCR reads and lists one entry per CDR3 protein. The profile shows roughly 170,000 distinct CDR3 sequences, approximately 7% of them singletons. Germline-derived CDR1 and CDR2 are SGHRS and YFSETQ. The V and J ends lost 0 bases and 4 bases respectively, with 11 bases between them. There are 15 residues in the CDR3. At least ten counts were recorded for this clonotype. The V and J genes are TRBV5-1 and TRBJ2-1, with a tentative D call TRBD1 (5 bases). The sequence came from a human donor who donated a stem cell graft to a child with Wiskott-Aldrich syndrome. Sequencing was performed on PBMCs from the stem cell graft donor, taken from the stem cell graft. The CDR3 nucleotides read TGCGCCAGCAGCTTGGTTGGGGCGCAGTACAATGAGCAGTTCTTC. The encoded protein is CASSLVGAQYNEQFF.